The rows below give T cell receptor beta chains drawn from one sample of a study of shared clonotypes between healthy human individuals. Only in-frame clones appear in the TCRdb table, and some are missing; sequencing was by immunoSEQ multiplex PCR. The sample contains around 990,000 clones, 70% to 85% of which appear only once. Sequencing was done on a sample of memory CD4+ T cells from PBMCs. The receptors shown here come from a man between 18 and 35 years old in good health. Some clones in this sample may be carry-over from other donors' samples. The CDR3 runs from the conserved cysteine through the conserved F or W. The D gene is left open where the match is weak. Only part of the rows carry a size: once, few, many, or a class if the clone is expanded.

>.|TRBJ2-3|.|TRBV4-1
CASSQEVGKFTDTQYF
TGCGCCAGCAGCCAAGAGGTCGGGAAATTCACAGATACGCAGTATTTT
>TRBD2|TRBJ2-3|.|TRBV5-4
CASSLRAPGGDTQYF
TGTGCCAGCAGCCTCCGGGCCCCGGGGGGAGATACGCAGTATTTT
>.|TRBJ1-2|.|TRBV6-5
CASSYGGTNYGYTF
TGTGCCAGCAGTTACGGTGGGACTAACTATGGCTACACCTTC
>.|TRBJ2-1|.|TRBV19
CARRGGSGEQFF
TGTGCCAGACGAGGGGGTTCCGGTGAGCAGTTCTTC
>.|TRBJ1-1|.|TRBV28
CASSLVGFNTEAFF
TGTGCCAGCAGTTTAGTAGGTTTTAACACTGAAGCTTTCTTT
>.|TRBJ2-7|.|TRBV4-3
CASSPKIGDGSSYEQYF
TGCGCCAGCAGCCCCAAGATCGGAGACGGGAGCTCCTACGAGCAGTACTTC
>TRBD1|TRBJ2-7|.|TRBV10-1
CASSDPETGSHEQYF
TGCGCCAGCAGCGACCCCGAGACAGGGTCCCACGAGCAGTACTTC
>.|TRBJ1-5|.|TRBV19
CASSVTVNSNQPQHF
TGTGCCAGTAGTGTGACGGTGAATAGCAATCAGCCCCAGCATTTT
>.|TRBJ2-7|few|TRBV25-1
CASSESGTYPRGQYF
TGTGCCAGCAGTGAATCAGGGACCTACCCGAGAGGGCAGTACTTC
>.|TRBJ1-5|few|TRBV10-3
CAIGEDMDQPQHF
TGTGCCATCGGGGAGGACATGGATCAGCCCCAGCATTTT
>.|TRBJ1-5|.|TRBV19
CASSIARPSNQPQHF
TGTGCCAGTAGTATAGCGCGACCCAGCAATCAGCCCCAGCATTTT
>.|TRBJ1-3|.|TRBV28
CASSLVGGSGNTIYF
TGTGCCAGCAGTTTAGTCGGGGGTTCTGGAAACACCATATATTTT
>.|TRBJ2-1|.|TRBV19
CASSQWELNEQFF
TGTGCCAGTAGCCAGTGGGAGCTGAATGAGCAGTTCTTC
>.|TRBJ2-5|few|TRBV25-1
CASSPYTRETQYF
TGTGCCAGCAGTCCATATACCCGGGAGACCCAGTACTTC
>.|TRBJ2-2|.|TRBV18
CASSPGYTGKLFF
TGTGCCAGCTCCCCAGGGTACACCGGGAAGCTGTTTTTT
>TRBD1|TRBJ1-4|few|TRBV30
CAATGVDEKLFF
TGTGCCGCGACAGGGGTTGACGAAAAACTGTTTTTT
>TRBD1|TRBJ2-5|.|TRBV28
CASSSYRGRETQYF
TGTGCCAGCAGTTCTTACAGGGGTAGGGAGACCCAGTACTTC
>.|TRBJ2-2|.|TRBV27
CASSLGHTGELFF
TGTGCCAGCAGTCTCGGACACACCGGGGAGCTGTTTTTT
>.|TRBJ1-5|.|TRBV23-1
CASSLFSNQPQHF
TGCGCCAGCAGTCTTTTTAGCAATCAGCCCCAGCATTTT
>.|TRBJ2-5|.|TRBV25-1
CASSEAGYKETQYF
TGTGCCAGCAGTGAGGCAGGGTACAAAGAGACCCAGTACTTC
>.|TRBJ2-7|.|TRBV20-1
CSARGAEQYF
TGCAGTGCTAGAGGTGCAGAGCAGTACTTC
>.|TRBJ2-3|once|TRBV9
CASSVELGGADTQYF
TGTGCCAGCAGCGTAGAACTAGGTGGGGCAGATACGCAGTATTTT
>.|TRBJ2-7|.|TRBV6-5
CASSYSISGSSYEQYF
TGTGCCAGCAGTTACTCGATCTCAGGGTCCTCCTACGAGCAGTACTTC
>.|TRBJ2-6|.|TRBV5-1
CASSWYGNSGANVLTF
TGCGCCAGCAGCTGGTATGGAAACTCTGGGGCCAACGTCCTGACTTTC
>.|TRBJ1-1|.|TRBV5-1
CASRREAGVHTEAFF
TGCGCCAGCAGAAGGGAAGCAGGGGTACACACTGAAGCTTTCTTT
>TRBD2|TRBJ2-3|.|TRBV5-1
CASSLARGLAGTDTQYF
TGCGCCAGCAGCTTGGCCAGAGGACTAGCGGGAACAGATACGCAGTATTTT
>.|TRBJ2-6|.|TRBV30
CAWSEYGGSGANVLTF
TGTGCCTGGAGTGAATACGGGGGCTCTGGGGCCAACGTCCTGACTTTC
>.|TRBJ2-1|.|TRBV6-5
CASVPSGSYNEQFF
TGTGCCAGTGTCCCCTCCGGCTCCTACAATGAGCAGTTCTTC
>.|TRBJ1-2|once|TRBV10-1
CASSRTTSYGYTF
TGCGCCAGCAGTCGAACCACCAGCTATGGCTACACCTTC
>TRBD2|TRBJ2-1|.|TRBV18
CASSPGGLAGGEQFF
TGTGCCAGCTCACCAGGTGGACTAGCGGGAGGAGAGCAGTTCTTC
>TRBD1|TRBJ1-2|.|TRBV28
CASSSGQGARGYTF
TGTGCCAGCAGTTCGGGACAGGGGGCACGGGGCTACACCTTC
>.|TRBJ2-2|.|TRBV5-4
CASRIGVANTGELFF
TGTGCCAGCAGGATAGGGGTGGCGAACACCGGGGAGCTGTTTTTT
>.|TRBJ2-7|.|TRBV5-1
CASTTGSSYEQYF
TGCGCCAGCACCACCGGGAGCTCCTACGAGCAGTACTTC
>TRBD1|TRBJ1-2|.|TRBV27
CASSLSPGTGGDGYTF
TGTGCCAGCAGTTTATCGCCCGGGACAGGGGGCGATGGCTACACCTTC
>TRBD1|TRBJ2-7|.|TRBV30
CAWRDLLGTGFYEQYF
TGTGCCTGGAGAGACCTATTGGGGACAGGGTTCTACGAGCAGTACTTC
>TRBD2|TRBJ2-6|.|TRBV9
CASSVDRRGSGGANVLTF
TGTGCCAGCAGCGTAGATCGGCGGGGGAGTGGAGGGGCCAACGTCCTGACTTTC
>TRBD2|TRBJ2-7|.|TRBV7-9
CASSFAGGREEQYF
TGTGCCAGCAGCTTTGCGGGAGGTCGTGAAGAGCAGTACTTC
>TRBD1|TRBJ2-5|few|TRBV30
CAWGPGQGWETQYF
TGTGCCTGGGGGCCGGGACAGGGGTGGGAGACCCAGTACTTC
>TRBD1|TRBJ1-5|.|TRBV5-1
CASSLGGTGGNQPQHF
TGCGCCAGCAGCTTAGGCGGGACAGGGGGCAATCAGCCCCAGCATTTT
>.|TRBJ2-7|.|TRBV6-6
CASSYSSGYSSYEQYF
TGTGCCAGCAGTTACTCGTCGGGGTACAGCTCCTACGAGCAGTACTTC
>.|TRBJ2-7|.|TRBV18
CASSPQKLGQRVYEQYF
TGTGCCAGCTCACCACAAAAACTCGGACAGCGAGTCTACGAGCAGTACTTC